This T cell receptor (beta chain) comes out of a study of T cell responses to AZD1222 COVID-19 vaccine. Study-wide results and caveats: Seropositive at baseline were only a handful of AZD1222 recipients. Mostly white British, mostly female donors; authors suggested clonal diversity may be underestimated. Nearly half of the spike-specific TCRs reportedly recognize variant regions that carry no mutations.

Libraries were prepared by immunoSEQ multiplex PCR; TCRdb keeps only in-frame clonotypes and omits some of them. This sample carries roughly 80,000 clones, about 90% of them seen once, and the ten largest clones take roughly 4.3%. The CDR3 length is 16 residues. Germline V lookup: CDR1 LGHNA, CDR2 YSLEER. Trimming cost V 0 bases and J 5 bases, with 13 bases left between them. With regard to this clone: Its antigen is not identified.

The source is an adult in good health. The chain couples TRBV4-3 to TRBJ1-4, with no clear D. The sequencing used peripheral blood, collected on day 0 of MenACWY control vaccination. As DNA, the CDR3 is TGCGCCAGCAGCCAAGACCCCGTCGGGAGGAATGAAAAACTGTTTTTT. Its protein product is CASSQDPVGRNEKLFF.